A single count supports the clone carrying this T cell receptor beta chain. This specimen comes from a study of blood T cell repertoires in COVID-19. Overall study: PBMCs, B-cell-depleted T cells, or T cells provided the cDNA or gDNA that made up the material.

The participants were between about 18 and 95 years old and came from 24 US areas. The study assigned cohorts using participant-reported clinical history. J gave up 7 bases and V 3 bases, and 14 bases lay outside the gene matches. This CDR3 contains 17 residues. The germline CDR1 and CDR2 sequences are MNHEY and SMNVEV (reference sequence). Libraries were prepared by immunoSEQ multiplex PCR; TCRdb keeps only in-frame clonotypes and omits some of them. The sample includes some 200,000 clones, roughly 82% seen only once; the top ten take approximately 10%. The sequencing input was PBMCs or T cells enriched from blood (not recorded which). The receptor was derived from a man aged 40-49 years who had recovered from COVID-19. This chain connects TRBV27 to TRBJ2-1; TRBD1 aligns across 8 bases. Written as DNA, the CDR3 is TGTGCCAGCAGTTTCCTTAGGACAGGGATGTTAGTGAATGAGCAGTTCTTC. This sequence encodes CASSFLRTGMLVNEQFF.